Following are 19 T cell receptor beta chains from one sample sequenced in a study of early T cells in non-severe SARS-CoV-2 infection. One entry per CDR3 protein results from TCRdb running MiXCR on the 5' RACE reads. The sample lists 68,000 or so distinct CDR3 sequences; 9.5% to 15% were seen once. Sequencing input: whole blood. These receptors came from an adult who was a healthcare worker with PCR-confirmed SARS-CoV-2 infection or an uninfected control (not recorded which).

A few counts support this clonotype. The chain is built from TRBV10-3 and TRBJ1-6; D call uncertain. The CDR3 runs 12 residues. Per germline, CDR1 ENHRY and CDR2 SYGVKD. V was trimmed by 8 bases and J by 7 bases, leaving 9 bases between them. The CDR3 loop is CAIGLLNSPLHF. The CDR3 coding sequence is TGTGCCATCGGCCTCCTCAATTCACCCCTCCACTTT.

At least ten counts were recorded for this clonotype. The chain joins TRBV7-2 to TRBJ2-3; TRBD2 agrees at 8 bases. The CDR3 extends over 15 amino acids. The V gene's germline CDR1 is SGHTA and CDR2 FQGNSA. V shed 2 bases and J 9 bases; nucleotides not matched to a gene: 10. CDR3 sequence reads: CASSLTSGAHITQYF. CDR3 in DNA: TGTGCCAGCAGCTTAACTAGCGGAGCCCACATCACGCAGTATTTT.

This clonotype was detected many times. The V call is TRBV2, the J call TRBJ1-6; no clear D. The ends were cut back, 8 bases at V and 0 bases at J, with 5 bases in the middle. Per the germline V gene, CDR1 is SNHLY and CDR2 is FYNNEI. This CDR3 region has 13 residues. In DNA, the CDR3 is TGTGCCAGCCGCAGCTCCTATAATTCACCCCTCCACTTT. Protein: CASRSSYNSPLHF.

This clonotype was found many times. CDR3 nucleotide sequence: TGTGCCAGCAGCTCGCGGCCGTCGTTTGAGAACGAGCAGTACTTC. Its translation: CASSSRPSFENEQYF. This sequence joins TRBV11-1 and TRBJ2-7; no definite D call. In germline, CDR1 is SGHAT, CDR2 FQDESV (reference sequence). V lost 4 bases and J lost 5, with 18 bases in between. There are 15 residues in the CDR3.

A few counts support this clonotype. CDR3 coding DNA: TGTGCCAGCAGCCGTAGAGGGACAGATTCTGAAGCTTTCTTT. Translated, it gives CASSRRGTDSEAFF. The rearrangement uses TRBV5-6 and TRBJ1-1, with 7 bases matching TRBD1. The germline V gene has CDR1 SGHDT and CDR2 YYEEEE. There are 14 residues in the CDR3. Unmatched junction bases numbered 9, after V lost 4 bases and J lost 6 bases.

This clonotype was detected a few times. This chain's CDR3 is CSASDSGTYDNEQFF. The CDR3 DNA reads TGCAGTGCTAGCGACTCCGGGACATACGACAATGAGCAGTTCTTC. The J gene is TRBJ2-1, the V gene TRBV20-1; TRBD1 might be the D (6 bases). V gave up 3 bases and J gave up 5 bases, with 17 bases separating them. The germline V gene has CDR1 DFQATT and CDR2 SNEGSKA (reference sequence). This CDR3 spans 15 amino acids.

V usage is TRBV3-1 and J usage is TRBJ2-3; D unresolved. Trimming removed 4 bases at V and 10 bases at J, with 18 bases between. Germline V lookup: CDR1 LGHDT, CDR2 YNNKEL (reference sequence). CDR3 length equals 14 residues. DNA of the CDR3: TGTGCCAGCAGCCTACCGGGTTTCGTGTCTGCGCAGTATTTT. Its translation: CASSLPGFVSAQYF.

The sample holds many counts of this clonotype. The J gene is TRBJ2-3, the V gene TRBV7-9; D gene uncertain. In germline, CDR1 is SEHNR, CDR2 FQNEAQ (reference sequence). V was cut by 5 bases and J by 11 bases, with 14 bases left in between. CDR3 length: 12 residues. The CDR3, as DNA: TGTGCCAGCAGCCCTCGGCAGCGAAAGCAGTATTTT. Encoded protein: CASSPRQRKQYF. Drawing the rest from reference TRBV7-9 and TRBJ2-3, the complete variable domain is DTGVSQNPRHKITKRGQNVTFRCDPISEHNRLYWYRQTLGQGPEFLTYFQNEAQLEKSRLLSDRFSAERPKGSFSTLEIQRTEQGDSAMYLCASSPRQRKQYFGPGTRLTVL.

The DNA for the CDR3 is TGTGCCAGCAGCCCGGAACCGGGACCGAAGGAAGCTTTCTTT. Amino acid sequence: CASSPEPGPKEAFF. The chain couples TRBV5-4 to TRBJ1-1, with a weak D call TRBD1 (5 bases). This CDR3 spans 14 amino acids. V gave up 4 bases and J gave up 8 bases, with 18 bases separating them. Germline CDR1 reads SGHNT; CDR2 reads YYREEE (reference sequence).

This chain joins TRBV6-5 and TRBJ2-2; D is unresolved. The CDR3 is made up of 13 amino acids. V was trimmed by 7 bases and J by 1 base, leaving 7 bases between them. Germline lookup yields CDR1 MNHEY and CDR2 SVGAGI. CDR3 loop: CASTLLNTGELFF. The CDR3 DNA sequence: TGTGCCAGCACTCTGCTGAACACCGGGGAGCTGTTTTTT.

Within the sample, this clonotype is medium-sized. The chain links TRBV7-9 to TRBJ1-1, with D perhaps matching TRBD1 (6 bases). This CDR3 comprises 14 residues. Per germline, CDR1 SEHNR and CDR2 FQNEAQ (reference sequence). Trimming removed 4 bases from V and 3 bases from J, with 12 bases in between. CDR3 bases: TGTGCCAGCAGCTCAAGTTACAGGGACACTGAAGCTTTCTTT. Protein: CASSSSYRDTEAFF.

This clonotype showed up many times. V gene TRBV11-2 combines with J gene TRBJ2-7, with D possibly matching TRBD2 (7 bases). This CDR3 has 15 residues. The V end lost 6 bases, the J end lost 1 base, and 16 bases lay between the germline ends. The germline CDR1 and CDR2 sequences are SGHAT and FQNNGV. The DNA of the CDR3 is TGTGCCAGCAGGACGGTGCGGGGGCCATCCTACGAGCAGTACTTC. It is translated as CASRTVRGPSYEQYF.

This clonotype was observed many times. The chain has TRBV11-2 and TRBJ1-6; tentative D call: TRBD1 (5 bases). The length of the CDR3 is 16 residues. Trimming pared 5 bases from V and 8 bases from J, leaving 19 bases between. The germline V gene encodes CDR1 SGHAT and CDR2 FQNNGV. The CDR3 coding sequence is TGTGCCAGCAGCCCTCGGGGGTTAGGACGTGATTCACCCCTCCACTTT. It is translated as CASSPRGLGRDSPLHF.

This clonotype was observed many times. This chain uses TRBV7-8 with TRBJ2-4, with TRBD1 matching over 7 bases. This CDR3 is built from 17 residues. Germline V lookup: CDR1 SGHVS, CDR2 FQNEAQ. Trimming removed 2 bases from V and 2 bases from J; junction bases left unmatched: 9. This chain's CDR3 is CASSLSGDRVTKNIQYF. In nucleotides, the CDR3 is TGTGCCAGCAGCTTAAGTGGAGACAGGGTCACCAAAAACATTCAGTACTTC.

There are many counts of this clonotype. The chain carries TRBV10-3 and TRBJ1-2; D gene unclear. This CDR3 is built from 13 residues. Deletions cut 10 bases from V and 2 bases from J, with 14 bases between. Germline V gene data show CDR1 as ENHRY and CDR2 as SYGVKD. The CDR3: CATLPTRNYGYTF. CDR3 nucleotides: TGTGCCACCCTCCCGACACGAAACTATGGCTACACCTTC.

Remarks on this clonotype: The junction differs from germline at one of its ends, possibly a read error. The rearrangement links TRBV27 to TRBJ1-5; unclear D gene. CDR3 length: 16 amino acids. Germline V CDR1 and CDR2: MNHEY, SMNVEV (reference sequence). The CDR3 DNA follows: TGTGCCAGCAGTCGTCAGGCCCAATATAGCAATCTGCCCCAGCATTTT. Its protein is CASSRQAQYSNLPQHF.

In its sample, this clonotype was seen many times. This chain joins TRBV12-3 or TRBV12-4 and TRBJ1-1; TRBD1 agrees at 11 bases. This CDR3 has 14 residues. The trim removed 3 bases at V and 4 bases at J, leaving 1 base unmatched. This CDR3 is CASSFGTGGTEAFF. The CDR3 region has the DNA TGTGCCAGCAGTTTTGGGACAGGGGGCACTGAAGCTTTCTTT.

This clonotype occurred many times. V is TRBV7-2 and J is TRBJ1-1; D not certain. There are 13 residues in the CDR3. Deletions cut 0 bases from V and 6 bases from J, with 8 bases between. Per germline, CDR1 SGHTA and CDR2 FQGNSA. In DNA form, the CDR3 reads TGTGCCAGCAGCTTAGCGCGAGGATCTGAAGCTTTCTTT. Amino acid sequence: CASSLARGSEAFF.

This clonotype was detected only a few times. The chain is built from TRBV20-1 and TRBJ2-1, with 9 positions matching TRBD2. Trimming took 7 bases from V and 0 from J; bases not matched to a gene: 10. Germline-derived CDR1 and CDR2 are DFQATT and SNEGSKA (reference sequence). The CDR3 is made up of 16 amino acids. CDR3 nucleotides: TGCAGTGTCTTGCTAGCGGGGTCCAGCTCCTACAATGAGCAGTTCTTC. Its translation: CSVLLAGSSSYNEQFF.